The sequence of this TCR beta chain was determined in a study of shared clonotypes between healthy human individuals. Notes on this clone: As yet, its antigen is unknown.

Study-level points and caveats: Blood was the sole source, and tissue repertoires probably differ.

The ends lost 4 bases at V and 9 bases at J; junction bases unmatched: 8. Germline V gives CDR1 SGHRS, CDR2 YFSETQ. The CDR3 has 14 amino acids. Nashville, Tennessee was home to all donors, each a Caucasian adult. TCRdb keeps only in-frame clones here, not all; method: immunoSEQ multiplex PCR. Found here are millions of clones, 95% of them singletons; the top ten hold 0.1% to 0.15%. Sequencing input: naive CD4+ T cells sorted from blood. Subset of the sample: CD45RA+ positively selected. The TCR originated in a man between 18 and 29 years old in good health. This rearrangement joins TRBV5-1 to TRBJ2-1; 9 nucleotides align to TRBD1. In DNA form, the CDR3 reads TGCGCCAGCAGCCTACGGACAGGGGAGGGTGAGCAGTTCTTC. Protein product: CASSLRTGEGEQFF.